This TCR beta chain was found in a study of T cells in narcolepsy. Across the study: Patients with NT1 or NT2 and healthy control donors were enrolled.

The CDR3 has 16 amino acids. The germline V gene has CDR1 KGHSH and CDR2 LQKENI. Trimming at V came to 6 bases and at J to 7 bases, leaving 16 bases not matched to a gene. A word on this clone: Its antigen is undetermined.

Sequencing was performed with immunoSEQ multiplex PCR; in TCRdb, only in-frame clones are kept and a portion is missing. The sample has fewer than 30,000 clones, 85% seen once; the top ten hold under 1.5%. Study findings and constraints: Same-patient CSF and blood CD4+ T cell clonotypes included HCRT-specific and TRIB2-specific autoreactive ones. Blood of same and different patients, but not healthy controls, reportedly held recurring autoreactive clonotypes.

The specimen was CD45RA- memory CD4+ T cells from PBMCs. The receptor comes from a human donor with narcolepsy. The chain joins TRBV18 to TRBJ1-1; 8 nucleotides line up with TRBD1. This chain's CDR3 is CASSNEAETGVGEAFF. The DNA for the CDR3 is TGTGCCAGCTCGAACGAAGCTGAGACAGGGGTAGGTGAAGCTTTCTTT.